The source of this TCR beta chain is a study of cytomegalovirus exposure and HLA in healthy donors. Whole-study results and caveats: Serostatus for CMV was the only available immune exposure information. Common viral pathogens were later found to be apparently linked to several of the most significant clusters. HLA restriction was apparent for most CMV-associated TCR beta chains in a later analysis.

Germline loops: CDR1 MDHEN, CDR2 SYDVKM. V gave up 10 bases and J gave up 0 bases, with 19 bases separating them. The CDR3 has 16 residues. The PCR used 60 Vbeta and 13 Jbeta primers. The protocol was immunoSEQ multiplex PCR, while the TCRdb copy is restricted to in-frame clones and leaves out a portion. Here the sample spans around 70,000 clones, 86% being singletons. For this clone: Its antigen is unidentified.

Sequenced input: PBMCs. The chain uses TRBV28 and TRBJ1-5; D uncertain. The source of this sequence is a woman aged 25 to 39 in good health and CMV-seronegative. The CDR3: CATRAAGGSSNQPQHF. CDR3 nucleotide sequence: TGTGCCACCCGGGCAGCTGGAGGATCTAGCAATCAGCCCCAGCATTTT.